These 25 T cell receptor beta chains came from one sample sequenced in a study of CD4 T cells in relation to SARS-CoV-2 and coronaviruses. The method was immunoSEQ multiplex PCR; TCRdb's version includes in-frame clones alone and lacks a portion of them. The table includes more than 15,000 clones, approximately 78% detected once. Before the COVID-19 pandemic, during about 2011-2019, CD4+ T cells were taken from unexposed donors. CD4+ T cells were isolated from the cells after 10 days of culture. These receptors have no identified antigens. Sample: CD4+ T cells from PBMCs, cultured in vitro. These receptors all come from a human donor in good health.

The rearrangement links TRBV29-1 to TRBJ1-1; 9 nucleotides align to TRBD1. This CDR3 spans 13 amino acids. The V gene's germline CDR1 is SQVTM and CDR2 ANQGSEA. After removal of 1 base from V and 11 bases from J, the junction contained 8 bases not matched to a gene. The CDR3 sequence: CSVEVGTGQGAFF. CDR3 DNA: TGCAGCGTTGAAGTCGGGACAGGGCAAGGGGCTTTCTTT. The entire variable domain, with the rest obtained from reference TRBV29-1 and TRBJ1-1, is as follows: SAVISQKPSRDICQRGTSLTIQCQVDSQVTMMFWYRQQPGQSLTLIATANQGSEATYESGFVIDKFPISRPNLTFSTLTVSNMSPEDSSIYLCSVEVGTGQGAFFGQGTRLTVV.

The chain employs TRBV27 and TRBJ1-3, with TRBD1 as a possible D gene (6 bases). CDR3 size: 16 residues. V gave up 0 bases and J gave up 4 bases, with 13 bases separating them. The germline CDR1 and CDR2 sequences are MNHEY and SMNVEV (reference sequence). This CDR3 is CASSLSGGAAGNTIYF. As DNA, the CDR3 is TGTGCCAGCAGTTTATCGGGGGGGGCCGCCGGAAACACCATATATTTT.

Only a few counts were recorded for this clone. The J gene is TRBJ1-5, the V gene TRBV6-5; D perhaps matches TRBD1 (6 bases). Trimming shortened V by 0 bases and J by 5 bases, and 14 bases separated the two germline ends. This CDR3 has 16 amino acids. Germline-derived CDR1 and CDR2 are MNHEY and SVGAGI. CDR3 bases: TGTGCCAGCAGTTACTCGATCCCCAGGGGAGATCAGCCCCAGCATTTT. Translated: CASSYSIPRGDQPQHF.

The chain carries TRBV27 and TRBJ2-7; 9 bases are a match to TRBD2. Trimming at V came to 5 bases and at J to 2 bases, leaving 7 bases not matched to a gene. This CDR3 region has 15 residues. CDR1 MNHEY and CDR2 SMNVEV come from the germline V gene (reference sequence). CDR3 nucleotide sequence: TGTGCCAGCAGTCCCTGGGGCGGGAGGGCCTACGAGCAGTACTTC. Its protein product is CASSPWGGRAYEQYF.

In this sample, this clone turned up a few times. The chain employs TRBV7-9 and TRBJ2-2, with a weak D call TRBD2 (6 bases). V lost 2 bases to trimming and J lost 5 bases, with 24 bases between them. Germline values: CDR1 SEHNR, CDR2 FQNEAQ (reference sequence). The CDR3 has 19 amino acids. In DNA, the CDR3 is TGTGCCAGCAGCTTACTATTACGTGGGAGGTCGGGGAGAACCGGGGAGCTGTTTTTT. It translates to CASSLLLRGRSGRTGELFF.

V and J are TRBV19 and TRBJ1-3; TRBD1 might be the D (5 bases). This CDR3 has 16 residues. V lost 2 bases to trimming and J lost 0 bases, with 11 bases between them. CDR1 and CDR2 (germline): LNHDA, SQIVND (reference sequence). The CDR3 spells CASSILNRLSGNTIYF. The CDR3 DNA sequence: TGTGCCAGTAGTATACTGAACAGGCTCTCTGGAAACACCATATATTTT.

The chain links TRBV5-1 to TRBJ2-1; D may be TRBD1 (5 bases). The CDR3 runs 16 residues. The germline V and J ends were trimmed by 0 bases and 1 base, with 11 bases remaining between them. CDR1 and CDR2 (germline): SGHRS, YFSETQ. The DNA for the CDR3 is TGCGCCAGCAGCTTGGCACAGGAATCATCCTACAATGAGCAGTTCTTC. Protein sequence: CASSLAQESSYNEQFF.

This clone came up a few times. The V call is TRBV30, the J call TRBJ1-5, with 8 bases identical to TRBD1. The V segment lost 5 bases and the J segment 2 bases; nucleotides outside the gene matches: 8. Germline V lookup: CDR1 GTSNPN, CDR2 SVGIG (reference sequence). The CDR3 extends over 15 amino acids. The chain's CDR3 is CAWGRTGMGNQPQHF. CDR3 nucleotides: TGTGCCTGGGGGAGGACAGGGATGGGCAATCAGCCCCAGCATTTT.

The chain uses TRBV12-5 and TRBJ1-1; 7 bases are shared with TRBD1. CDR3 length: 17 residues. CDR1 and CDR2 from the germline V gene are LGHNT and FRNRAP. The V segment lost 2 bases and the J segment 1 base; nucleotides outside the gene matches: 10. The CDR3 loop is CASGLTTGRKSNTEAFF. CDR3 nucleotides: TGTGCTAGTGGTTTGACGACAGGGAGGAAGTCGAACACTGAAGCTTTCTTT.

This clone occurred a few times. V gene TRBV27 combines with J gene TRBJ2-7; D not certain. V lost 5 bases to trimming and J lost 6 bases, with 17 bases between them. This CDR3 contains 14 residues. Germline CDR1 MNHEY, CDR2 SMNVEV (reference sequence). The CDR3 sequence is CASSNGRARFEQYF. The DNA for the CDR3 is TGTGCCAGCAGTAACGGACGGGCACGGTTCGAGCAGTACTTC.

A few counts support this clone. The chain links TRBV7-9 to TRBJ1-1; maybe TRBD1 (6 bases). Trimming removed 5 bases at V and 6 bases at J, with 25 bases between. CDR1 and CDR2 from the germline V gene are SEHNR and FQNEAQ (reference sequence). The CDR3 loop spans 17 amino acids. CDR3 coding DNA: TGTGCCAGCAGCCCTCGGGGCAGGGAGGGGGATATGGCTGAAGCTTTCTTT. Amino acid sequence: CASSPRGREGDMAEAFF.

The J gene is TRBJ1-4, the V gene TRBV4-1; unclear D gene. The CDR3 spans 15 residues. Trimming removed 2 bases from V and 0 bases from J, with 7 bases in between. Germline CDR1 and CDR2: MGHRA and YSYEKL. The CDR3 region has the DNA TGCGCCAGCAGCCAACCAATTGCAACTAATGAAAAACTGTTTTTT. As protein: CASSQPIATNEKLFF.

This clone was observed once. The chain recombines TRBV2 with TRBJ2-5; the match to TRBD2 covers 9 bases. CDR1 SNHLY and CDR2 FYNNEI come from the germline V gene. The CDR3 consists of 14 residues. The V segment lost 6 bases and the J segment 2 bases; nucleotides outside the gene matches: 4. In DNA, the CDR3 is TGTGCCAGCAGGAGCGGGAGGTTGCAAGAGACCCAGTACTTC. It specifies CASRSGRLQETQYF.

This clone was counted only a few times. The CDR3 is CASSEYTDTQYF. In DNA form, the CDR3 reads TGTGCCAGCAGTGAGTACACAGATACGCAGTATTTT. This rearrangement joins TRBV2 to TRBJ2-3; D unresolved. Trimming removed 3 bases at V and 2 bases at J, with 3 bases between. Per the germline V gene, CDR1 is SNHLY and CDR2 is FYNNEI. The CDR3 sequence is 12 residues long.

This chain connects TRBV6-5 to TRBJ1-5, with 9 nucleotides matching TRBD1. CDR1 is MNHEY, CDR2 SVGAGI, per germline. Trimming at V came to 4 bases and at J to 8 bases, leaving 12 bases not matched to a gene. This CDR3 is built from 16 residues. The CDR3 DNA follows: TGTGCCAGCAGTTCTCGACAGGGGGATGTATCGAAGCCCCAGCATTTT. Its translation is CASSSRQGDVSKPQHF.

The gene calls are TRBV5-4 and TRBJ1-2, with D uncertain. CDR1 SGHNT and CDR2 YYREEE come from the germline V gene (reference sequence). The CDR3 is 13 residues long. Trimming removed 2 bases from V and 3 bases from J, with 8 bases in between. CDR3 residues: CASSLRRDYGYTF. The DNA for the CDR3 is TGTGCCAGCAGCTTACGCAGAGACTATGGCTACACCTTC.

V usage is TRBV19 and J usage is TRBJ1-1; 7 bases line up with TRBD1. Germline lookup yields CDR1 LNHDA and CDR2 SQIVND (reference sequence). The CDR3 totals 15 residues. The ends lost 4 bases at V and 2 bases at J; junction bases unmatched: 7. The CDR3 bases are TGTGCCAGTAGTACCATGACAGGGTTTAACACTGAAGCTTTCTTT. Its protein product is CASSTMTGFNTEAFF.

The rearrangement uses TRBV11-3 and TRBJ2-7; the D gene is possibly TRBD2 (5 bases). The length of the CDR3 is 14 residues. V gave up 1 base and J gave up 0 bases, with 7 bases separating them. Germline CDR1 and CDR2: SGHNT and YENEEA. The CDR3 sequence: CASSLGGNSYEQYF. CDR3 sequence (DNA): TGTGCCAGCAGCTTAGGAGGGAACTCCTACGAGCAGTACTTC.

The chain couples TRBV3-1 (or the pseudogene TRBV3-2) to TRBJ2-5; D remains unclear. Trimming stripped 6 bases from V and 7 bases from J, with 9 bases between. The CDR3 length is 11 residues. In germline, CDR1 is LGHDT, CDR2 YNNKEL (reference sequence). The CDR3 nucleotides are TGTGCCAGCAGTTTCGAAGGGACCCAGTACTTC. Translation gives CASSFEGTQYF.

In DNA form, the CDR3 reads TGTGCCAGCAGCCAAGGCCCGGACCGGAGCTCCTACAATGAGCAGTTCTTC. Encoded protein: CASSQGPDRSSYNEQFF. The chain links TRBV3-1 (or the pseudogene TRBV3-2) to TRBJ2-1; the D is unclear. This CDR3 has 17 residues. CDR1 is LGHDT and CDR2 is YNNKEL in the germline V gene (reference sequence). Trimming left V 1 base short and J 0 bases short, with 13 bases between.

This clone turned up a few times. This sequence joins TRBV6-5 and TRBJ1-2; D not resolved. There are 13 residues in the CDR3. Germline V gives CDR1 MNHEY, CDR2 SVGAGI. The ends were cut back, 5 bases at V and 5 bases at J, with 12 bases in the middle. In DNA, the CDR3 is TGTGCCAGCAGTCGCGACGGGCAGTATGGCTACACCTTC. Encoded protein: CASSRDGQYGYTF.

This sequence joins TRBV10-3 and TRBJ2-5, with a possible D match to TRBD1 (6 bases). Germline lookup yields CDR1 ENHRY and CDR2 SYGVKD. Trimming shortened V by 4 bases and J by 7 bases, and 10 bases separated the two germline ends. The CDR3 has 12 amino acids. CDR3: CAISVGGGTQYF. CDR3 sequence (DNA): TGTGCCATCAGTGTAGGGGGTGGGACCCAGTACTTC.

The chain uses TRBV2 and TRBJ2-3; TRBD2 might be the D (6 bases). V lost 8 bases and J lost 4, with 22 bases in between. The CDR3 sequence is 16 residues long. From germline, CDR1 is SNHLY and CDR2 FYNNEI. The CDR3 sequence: CASFPPGWRESDTQYF. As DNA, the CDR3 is TGTGCCAGCTTTCCACCTGGGTGGAGGGAGTCAGATACGCAGTATTTT.

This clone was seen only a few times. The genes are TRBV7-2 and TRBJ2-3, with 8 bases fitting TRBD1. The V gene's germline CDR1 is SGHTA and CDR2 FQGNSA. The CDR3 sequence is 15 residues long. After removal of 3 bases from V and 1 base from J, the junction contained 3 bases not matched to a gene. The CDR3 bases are TGTGCCAGCAGCTTTGACAGGGGTCGCACAGATACGCAGTATTTT. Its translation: CASSFDRGRTDTQYF.

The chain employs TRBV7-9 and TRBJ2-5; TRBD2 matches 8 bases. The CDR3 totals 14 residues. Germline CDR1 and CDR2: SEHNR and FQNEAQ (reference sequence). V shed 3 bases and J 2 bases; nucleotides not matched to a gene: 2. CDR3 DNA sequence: TGTGCCAGCAGCTTCTTAGCGGGACAAGAGACCCAGTACTTC. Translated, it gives CASSFLAGQETQYF.